The clone carrying this T cell receptor (beta chain) was counted ten times or more. A TCRbeta library incorporating unique molecular identifiers was prepared. TCRdb reprocessed the PCR reads via MiXCR and lists one record per CDR3 protein. The sample records over 400,000 distinct CDR3 sequences, around two fifths being singletons. These data originate in a study of T-cell reconstitution after alpha-beta-depleted transplantation in children. CDR1 is DFQATT, CDR2 SNEGSKA, per germline (reference sequence). The ends were cut back, 2 bases at V and 4 bases at J, with 8 bases in the middle. This CDR3 is built from 12 residues.

The receptor was derived from a girl aged 2-10 years with aplastic anemia, due to receive a stem cell transplant. The chain links TRBV20-1 to TRBJ1-2; D uncertain. The material was PBMCs, obtained before TCRalphabeta/CD19-depleted stem cell transplant. CDR3 loop: CSARFSRYGYTF. The CDR3 nucleotides are TGCAGTGCTAGATTTTCACGCTATGGCTACACCTTC.